These 14 T cell receptor beta chains came from one sample sequenced in a study of T and B cells in COVID-19 patients. Each TRB amplification used roughly 220-550 ng of genomic DNA from blood. TRB rearrangements were amplified by multiplex PCR with BIOMED2 TRB-A/B primers. Each CDR3 protein is one row after TCRdb ran MiXCR on the multiplex PCR reads. The table has some 5,000 distinct CDR3 sequences, roughly 27% seen once. Input material: blood. The source of these receptors is a human donor with active COVID-19.

This clonotype rates as medium-sized. The chain employs TRBV6-4 and TRBJ2-3, with TRBD1 as a possible D gene (5 bases). V was trimmed by 2 bases and J by 6 bases, leaving 12 bases between them. Germline CDR1 and CDR2: MRHNA and SNTAGT. The length of the CDR3 is 14 residues. The CDR3 DNA reads TGTGCCAGCAGTGACAGGGGCCACCTGGATACGCAGTATTTT. Amino acids: CASSDRGHLDTQYF.

This clonotype was picked up a small number of times. The rearrangement uses TRBV6-5 and TRBJ1-3, with D unresolved. Germline CDR1 and CDR2: MNHEY and SVGAGI. Trimming cost V 5 bases and J 0 bases, with 8 bases left between them. This CDR3 comprises 14 residues. CDR3 coding DNA: TGTGCCAGCAGTCTTGGATCCTCTGGAAACACCATATATTTT. Translated: CASSLGSSGNTIYF.

The V call is TRBV6-5, the J call TRBJ2-7, with D perhaps matching TRBD1 (5 bases). The V and J ends lost 2 bases and 1 base respectively, with 18 bases between them. The CDR3 covers 17 residues. The germline V gene encodes CDR1 MNHEY and CDR2 SVGAGI. This CDR3 reads CASSYLIGQGLSYEQYF. The CDR3 DNA is TGTGCCAGCAGTTACCTCATCGGGCAGGGCCTATCCTACGAGCAGTACTTC.

Only one count was recorded for this clonotype. This chain uses TRBV2 with TRBJ2-1, with 13 bases aligning to TRBD2. There are 16 residues in the CDR3. Trimming took 6 bases from V and 5 from J; bases not matched to a gene: 7. The germline V gene has CDR1 SNHLY and CDR2 FYNNEI. CDR3: CASRRTSGGSDNEQFF. The CDR3 nucleotides read TGTGCCAGCAGAAGGACTAGCGGGGGATCAGACAATGAGCAGTTCTTC.

The chain employs TRBV5-6 and TRBJ2-5, with D tentatively TRBD1 (7 bases). Trimming pared 2 bases from V and 4 bases from J, leaving 15 bases between. Germline V gives CDR1 SGHDT, CDR2 YYEEEE. CDR3 size: 15 residues. CDR3 bases: TGTGCCAGCAGCTTTCAGGGCAGGGGGGCAGAGACCCAGTACTTC. Residues: CASSFQGRGAETQYF.

In its sample, this clonotype was seen a few times. This chain connects TRBV4-2 to TRBJ2-2, with D possibly being TRBD1 or TRBD2 (6 bases each). The germline CDR1 and CDR2 sequences are LGHNA and YNFKEQ. V lost 1 base to trimming and J lost 6 bases, with 18 bases between them. This CDR3 contains 17 residues. Here the CDR3 DNA reads TGTGCCAGCAGCCAAGCTCCAATGGGGGGCGGGGCCGGGGAGCTGTTTTTT. Translation gives CASSQAPMGGGAGELFF.

By its share, this clonotype is medium-sized (0.01 to 0.1%). V and J are TRBV27 and TRBJ2-1; no clear D gene. CDR1 is MNHEY and CDR2 is SMNVEV in the germline V gene (reference sequence). This CDR3 region has 15 residues. V lost 6 bases, J lost 9 bases, and 21 bases lay in between. The CDR3 coding sequence is TGTGCCAGCAGCCCCAAGGTTGCTGGATTGGGTGAGCAGTTCTTC. Residues: CASSPKVAGLGEQFF.

By proportion, this clonotype is medium-sized. The chain joins TRBV5-5 to TRBJ2-3, with TRBD1 matching 10 bases. Germline lookup yields CDR1 SGHKS and CDR2 YYEKEE (reference sequence). With V trimmed by 0 bases and J by 2 bases, 0 bases remained unmatched. CDR3 length: 15 amino acids. In nucleotides, the CDR3 is TGTGCCAGCAGCTTGGGACAGGGGGCCACAGATACGCAGTATTTT. Translation gives CASSLGQGATDTQYF.

About this clonotype itself: Germline is not matched at one junction end, which may reflect a read error. J is TRBJ1-2 and V is TRBV29-1, with 7 nucleotides matching TRBD1. This CDR3 is built from 10 residues. CDR1 is SQVTM, CDR2 ANQGSEA, per germline. In DNA, the CDR3 is TGCAGCGTTCGGACAGGAGGCTACATTTTC. As protein: CSVRTGGYIF. Full variable domain (missing parts from reference TRBV29-1 and TRBJ1-2): SAVISQKPSRDICQRGTSLTIQCQVDSQVTMMFWYRQQPGQSLTLIATANQGSEATYESGFVIDKFPISRPNLTFSTLTVSNMSPEDSSIYLCSVRTGGYIFGSGTRLTVV.

In its sample, this clonotype ranks as medium-sized. V and J are TRBV29-1 and TRBJ1-1; D remains unclear. CDR1 is SQVTM, CDR2 ANQGSEA, per germline. V was shortened by 4 bases and J by 1 base, with 4 bases between the two germline ends. There are 11 residues in the CDR3. As DNA, the CDR3 is TGCAGCGTTGCCGAGAACACTGAAGCTTTCTTT. This sequence encodes CSVAENTEAFF.

This sequence joins TRBV6-5 and TRBJ2-7; TRBD1 matches at 12 bases. The germline CDR1 and CDR2 sequences are MNHEY and SVGAGI. Trimming at V came to 6 bases and at J to 7 bases, leaving 19 bases not matched to a gene. This CDR3 region has 18 residues. CDR3 residues: CASSPVEGGGTGGWEQYF. The CDR3 nucleotides are TGTGCCAGCAGCCCCGTAGAGGGGGGGGGGACAGGGGGCTGGGAGCAGTACTTC.

The rearrangement joins TRBV20-1 to TRBJ2-5, with D possibly called TRBD1 or TRBD2 (5 bases each). The CDR3 has 12 amino acids. CDR1 and CDR2 (germline): DFQATT, SNEGSKA (reference sequence). Trimming left V 1 base short and J 5 bases short, with 8 bases between. The CDR3 bases are TGCAGTGCTAGAGCCGGGGCGGAGACCCAGTACTTC. This sequence encodes CSARAGAETQYF.

Relative to its sample, this clonotype is medium-sized. This rearrangement joins TRBV30 to TRBJ2-1; D tentatively fits TRBD1 or TRBD2 (6 bases each). Germline CDR1 and CDR2: GTSNPN and SVGIG (reference sequence). V dropped 7 bases and J dropped 7 bases, with 11 bases sitting between them. The CDR3 extends over 11 amino acids. Here the CDR3 reads CAFGGGNEQFF. CDR3 coding DNA: TGTGCCTTCGGAGGGGGAAATGAGCAGTTCTTC.

Remarks on this clonotype: Possible read error: a much larger clone is one base away. The chain joins TRBV6-2 or TRBV6-3 to TRBJ2-3; TRBD2 might be the D (5 bases). Trimming removed 10 bases from V and 5 bases from J, with 7 bases in between. CDR1 and CDR2 (germline): MNHEY, SVGEGT. The CDR3 is 10 residues long. The CDR3 protein is CANGIDTQYF. CDR3 nucleotides: TGTGCCAACGGGATAGATACGCAGTATTTT.